The entry that follows covers one T cell receptor (beta chain) sequence. No cognate antigen has been identified for it. No qualities accompany the bases; no much larger clone lies one base away. The source of the sample is a study of blood T cell repertoires in COVID-19 (TCRdb year 2020). In the study overall: The collaborator samples originated in the United States, Italy and Spain and spanned the acute and convalescent phases of COVID-19. The material from the prospective study consisted of cDNA or gDNA derived from T cells, B-cell-depleted T cells, or PBMCs. Subjects who had been exposed to COVID-19, were actively infected with it, or had recovered from it provided the deeply sampled blood TCRbeta repertoires that made up the dataset. The repertoires were released in a freely available public database intended as a resource for research on the immune response to SARS-CoV-2. Samples came from the ongoing ImmuneRACE study (first 160 participants) plus 1,254 subjects from 6 global collaborators. The sample metadata nearly always contained a de-identified subject ID, COVID-19 status, age in years and sex. Where HLA class I and class II types were available, the types were taken from metadata supplied by the sample provider, not from assay-based typing. General study outcomes and caveats: The amount of clinical and demographic metadata varied by source and participant and was provided uncurated.

Whole blood was collected in K2EDTA tubes by collaborating institutions according to the institutions' own protocols. For TCRbeta analysis, collaborator samples were shipped as frozen whole blood, as isolated PBMCs, or as DNA extracted from either sample type. TCRbeta CDR3 regions were amplified from genomic DNA by means of the immunoSEQ Assay, a bias-controlled multiplex PCR. The paper's processing steps were these. The number of nucleated cells in each sample was estimated from the amplification of reference gene primers within the assay. Sequence reads were collapsed and filtered to measure the absolute abundance of every unique TCRbeta CDR3 rearrangement. For each sample, productive Simpson clonality was calculated by taking the square root of Simpson's diversity index across productive rearrangements. In TCRdb, the immuneACCESS table is reduced to in-frame sequences with V and J assigned. These tables do not hold every clone; where another copy was compared, an unresolved V gene accounts for under half, and the others remain unexplained. From that table come the V and J calls and clone size; the DNA was used to work out D and trimming. The sample profile shows roughly 28,000 clones; nearly 90% of them were found once. Clones ranked in the top ten supply about 9.4% of the sample.

Including the terminal cysteine and phenylalanine, the CDR3 comprises 15 residues. The only DNA kept is the CDR3, 45 bases in frame from the first base. Cut back by 4 bases and 8 bases, the V and J ends lie 20 bases apart. As encoded in the germline V gene, CDR1 is MNHEY while CDR2 is SVGAGI. This receptor was obtained from a human donor in a cohort sampled during active COVID-19. The sample consisted of peripheral blood. This chain is built from TRBV6-5 and TRBJ1-2, with TRBD1 tentatively as D gene (5 bases match). The DNA sequence is given as TGTGCCAGCAGTTCCGGGGGAGTCGTAGCGAGGGGCTACACCTTC. Its product reads: CASSSGGVVARGYTF.